Detailed here is one T cell receptor beta chain. Its target is unknown. These data come from a study of cytomegalovirus exposure and HLA in healthy donors. As for the study in general: Among roughly 180 million T cells, an earlier analysis found roughly 120 million unique TCR beta sequences. Study observations and caveats: The classifier reportedly diagnosed cytomegalovirus status with high sensitivity and specificity.

V was clipped by 4 bases and J by 15 bases, with 19 bases between them. Germline V gene sequence: CDR1 SGHTA, CDR2 FQGNSA. The CDR3 length is 13 residues. 13 Jbeta primers and 60 Vbeta primers were used for the PCR. Some clones are missing from TCRdb's copy, which holds only in-frame ones; the method was immunoSEQ multiplex PCR. The data hold around 180,000 clones, with about four fifths observed a single time. Sequencing was performed on PBMCs. The clonotype was recovered from a woman between 35 and 50 years old in good health and CMV-seronegative. This chain links TRBV7-2 with TRBJ2-1, with D hard to call. The CDR3 DNA reads as TGTGCCAGCAGCTCCGAGGCGTCCCCTCGACGGTTCTTC. It translates to CASSSEASPRRFF. Combining the CDR3 with reference TRBV7-2 and TRBJ2-1 gives the whole variable domain GAGVSQSPSNKVTEKGKDVELRCDPISGHTALYWYRQSLGQGLEFLIYFQGNSAPDKSGLPSDRFSAERTGGSVSTLTIQRTQQEDSAVYLCASSSEASPRRFFGPGTRLTVL.